Following are 10 T cell receptor beta chains from one sample sequenced in a study of response to subunit inactivated influenza vaccine. TCRdb passed the RT-PCR reads through MiXCR, listing each CDR3 protein once. The table lists roughly 540,000 distinct CDR3 sequences, around a quarter of them singletons. Another study also made use of these data, one on T cells expressing NK-cell markers. Turning to that study: Beta-chain TCR cDNA was generated via 5'RACE template switching with UMIs.

The sample here was CD4+ T cells sorted from PBMCs, taken 12 days after vaccination. These receptors originate from a man aged 45-60 years who received an inactivated influenza vaccine.

The chain recombines TRBV18 with TRBJ2-2; no clear D. CDR1 is KGHSH and CDR2 is LQKENI in the germline V gene. The CDR3 is 14 residues long. V was trimmed by 2 bases and J by 4 bases, leaving 8 bases between them. The CDR3 coding sequence is TGTGCCAGCTCACCAGTTCCGATCACCGGGGAGCTGTTTTTT. Protein sequence: CASSPVPITGELFF.

The chain combines TRBV20-1 with TRBJ2-3, with TRBD2 matching 9 bases. V dropped 1 base and J dropped 8; count of bases not matched to a gene: 13. The germline V gene has CDR1 DFQATT and CDR2 SNEGSKA (reference sequence). There are 16 residues in the CDR3. CDR3: CSARGLAGPTDGTQYF. The CDR3 nucleotides are TGCAGTGCTAGAGGGCTAGCGGGACCAACCGACGGTACGCAGTATTTT.

This clonotype was picked up a small number of times. The chain couples TRBV28 to TRBJ1-3; D is unclear. This CDR3 has 15 amino acids. The V gene lost 6 bases and the J gene lost 0 bases, with 12 bases spanning the gap. The germline V gene has CDR1 MDHEN and CDR2 SYDVKM. The CDR3: CASSPPRVSGNTIYF. Written as DNA, the CDR3 is TGTGCCAGCAGCCCTCCAAGGGTCTCTGGAAACACCATATATTTT.

By proportion, this clonotype is medium-sized. The V gene is TRBV4-3, the J gene TRBJ2-1; the match to TRBD1 covers 7 bases. The CDR3 is made up of 16 amino acids. Germline V gene data show CDR1 as LGHNA and CDR2 as YSLEER. V was pared by 0 bases and J by 8 bases, with 10 bases of the junction left unmatched. The CDR3: CASSQEGDRTGDEQFF. CDR3 DNA: TGCGCCAGCAGCCAAGAAGGGGATAGGACAGGTGATGAGCAGTTCTTC.

The rearrangement uses TRBV12-3 or TRBV12-4 and TRBJ2-1, with D tentatively TRBD2 (6 bases). The CDR3 totals 15 residues. Trimming took 1 base from V and 1 from J, leaving 8 bases between them. The CDR3 here is CASSLDGTSYNEQFF. The CDR3 nucleotides are TGTGCCAGCAGTTTAGATGGGACTTCCTACAATGAGCAGTTCTTC.

This rearrangement joins TRBV7-8 to TRBJ1-2; no clear D. The ends were cut back, 6 bases at V and 1 base at J, with 15 bases in the middle. CDR3 length: 15 residues. The V gene's germline CDR1 is SGHVS and CDR2 FQNEAQ. The CDR3 coding sequence is TGTGCCAGCAGGGAGTCAGGTCGCCTTAACTATGGCTACACCTTC. Protein product: CASRESGRLNYGYTF.

This clonotype was recorded a few times. V and J are TRBV29-1 and TRBJ2-5; D is perhaps TRBD2 (5 bases). The CDR3 has 13 residues. Trimming stripped 6 bases from V and 5 bases from J, with 16 bases between. Germline V gene sequence: CDR1 SQVTM, CDR2 ANQGSEA. CDR3 in DNA: TGCAGCGTGGCTCGGAGGCTGGGGGAGACCCAGTACTTC. Protein sequence: CSVARRLGETQYF.

The table lists this clonotype with a few counts. The genes are TRBV12-3 or TRBV12-4 and TRBJ2-7; D unresolved. The CDR3 runs to 13 residues. V shed 4 bases and J shed 3 bases, with 10 bases lying between them. This CDR3 reads CASSSRKGYEQYF. The DNA for the CDR3 is TGTGCCAGCAGTTCCCGCAAAGGCTACGAGCAGTACTTC.

This chain links TRBV2 with TRBJ2-5; 10 nucleotides agree with TRBD2. The CDR3 runs 14 residues. Per the germline V gene, CDR1 is SNHLY and CDR2 is FYNNEI. V shed 6 bases and J 3 bases; nucleotides not matched to a gene: 4. CDR3 bases: TGTGCCAGCAGAGTTAGCGGGGGGAAAGAGACCCAGTACTTC. This encodes CASRVSGGKETQYF.

This chain joins TRBV5-6 and TRBJ2-1; tentatively, D is TRBD1 (6 bases). V gave up 3 bases and J gave up 3 bases, with 16 bases separating them. Germline assignment: CDR1 SGHDT and CDR2 YYEEEE. The CDR3 loop spans 16 amino acids. CDR3 in DNA: TGTGCCAGCAGCTCCACCGGGACAACGGACTACAATGAGCAGTTCTTC. This gives the protein CASSSTGTTDYNEQFF. The full variable domain, in which reference TRBV5-6 and TRBJ2-1 provide the parts outside the CDR3, is DAGVTQSPTHLIKTRGQQVTLRCSPKSGHDTVSWYQQALGQGPQFIFQYYEEEERQRGNFPDRFSGHQFPNYSSELNVNALLLGDSALYLCASSSTGTTDYNEQFFGPGTRLTVL.